Each of the 15 T cell receptor beta chains below was sequenced from the same sample in a study of identical twins. TCRdb processed the 5' RACE reads anew with MiXCR; each CDR3 protein has one entry. The repertoire has some 330,000 distinct CDR3 sequences, 8.5% to 10% of them found once; the top ten carry under 10%. The source material was naive T cells sorted from blood. All receptors derive from a woman between 45 and 65 years old in good health.

This clonotype occurred a few times. The V gene is TRBV5-6, the J gene TRBJ2-3; TRBD2 aligns across 7 bases. Germline assignment: CDR1 SGHDT and CDR2 YYEEEE. This CDR3 region has 17 residues. V lost 0 bases to trimming and J lost 4 bases; unmatched junction nucleotides: 11. This chain's CDR3 is CASSLATSLYRADTQYF. Written as DNA, the CDR3 is TGTGCCAGCAGCTTGGCGACTAGCCTCTATCGGGCAGATACGCAGTATTTT.

The chain uses TRBV10-3 and TRBJ2-1, with TRBD1 as a possible D gene (8 bases). The CDR3 runs 15 residues. Germline CDR1 ENHRY, CDR2 SYGVKD. Trimming cost V 6 bases and J 10 bases, with 22 bases left between them. The DNA for the CDR3 is TGTGCCATCAGAGAAACCGGGACAGGCGGGGGAGAGCAGTTCTTC. Translated: CAIRETGTGGGEQFF.

The rearrangement links TRBV4-1 to TRBJ1-5, with D unclear. V was cut by 3 bases and J by 7 bases, with 13 bases left in between. Germline V CDR1 and CDR2: MGHRA, YSYEKL. This CDR3 has 14 residues. The CDR3 DNA reads TGCGCCAGCAGCCATAGACTTCTAGGCCAGCCCCAGCATTTT. Protein product: CASSHRLLGQPQHF.

This chain links TRBV7-9 with TRBJ2-1; D is uncertain. The germline CDR1 and CDR2 sequences are SEHNR and FQNEAQ (reference sequence). This CDR3 contains 9 residues. V lost 2 bases, J lost 15 bases, and 5 bases lay in between. In DNA, the CDR3 is TGTGCCAGCAGCTTAAACGGGTTCTTC. It is translated as CASSLNGFF.

In this sample, this clonotype turned up a few times. The chain joins TRBV15 to TRBJ1-2; D call uncertain. In germline, CDR1 is LNHNV, CDR2 YYDKDF (reference sequence). The V end lost 6 bases, the J end lost 3 bases, and 11 bases lay between the germline ends. This CDR3 contains 13 residues. CDR3: CATRDGVYYGYTF. DNA of the CDR3: TGTGCCACCAGGGACGGAGTTTACTATGGCTACACCTTC. Based on the CDR3 plus reference TRBV15 and TRBJ1-2, the full variable domain is DAMVIQNPRYQVTQFGKPVTLSCSQTLNHNVMYWYQQKSSQAPKLLFHYYDKDFNNEADTPDNFQSRRPNTSFCFLDIRSPGLGDTAMYLCATRDGVYYGYTFGSGTRLTVV.

In this sample, this clonotype turned up many times. V and J are TRBV10-3 and TRBJ2-1, with 9 bases matching TRBD2. The length of the CDR3 is 13 residues. The germline gives CDR1 ENHRY, CDR2 SYGVKD. This chain's CDR3 is CASSSGIGNEQFF. Here the CDR3 DNA reads TGTGCGAGTTCTAGCGGGATAGGAAATGAGCAGTTCTTC.

This chain joins TRBV2 and TRBJ2-1; possibly TRBD2 for D (6 bases). The CDR3 is 14 residues long. Per the germline V gene, CDR1 is SNHLY and CDR2 is FYNNEI. V was cut by 8 bases and J by 2 bases, with 13 bases left in between. The CDR3 is CASDDAGTYNEQFF. Here the CDR3 DNA reads TGTGCCAGCGACGACGCGGGGACCTACAATGAGCAGTTCTTC.

The V and J genes are TRBV12-3 or TRBV12-4 and TRBJ1-5; D not resolved. This CDR3 has 13 amino acids. V lost 5 bases and J 9 bases, leaving 14 bases between the germline ends. The chain's CDR3 is CASSSRQPGPQHF. For the CDR3, the DNA is TGTGCCAGCAGTAGCCGGCAACCAGGGCCCCAGCATTTT.

The rearrangement links TRBV3-1 to TRBJ2-5; no firm D call. This CDR3 region has 15 residues. Germline V gives CDR1 LGHDT, CDR2 YNNKEL (reference sequence). Trimming removed 0 bases from V and 2 bases from J, with 10 bases in between. CDR3 DNA sequence: TGTGCCAGCAGCCAAGATACACTGCGACAAGAGACCCAGTACTTC. Translating gives CASSQDTLRQETQYF.

The V call is TRBV5-1, the J call TRBJ2-1, with 10 bases lining up with TRBD2. The CDR3 loop spans 16 amino acids. J lost 5 bases, V lost 4 bases, and 9 bases had no gene match. CDR1 SGHRS and CDR2 YFSETQ come from the germline V gene. The CDR3: CASSESPGLANNEQFF. Written as DNA, the CDR3 is TGCGCCAGCAGCGAATCTCCGGGACTAGCGAACAATGAGCAGTTCTTC.

J is TRBJ1-1 and V is TRBV6-1, with 8 bases aligning to TRBD1. From germline, CDR1 is MNHNS and CDR2 SASEGT. After removal of 8 bases from V and 1 base from J, the junction contained 15 bases not matched to a gene. The CDR3 covers 17 residues. The CDR3 protein is CASFPGQGVGTNTEAFF. The CDR3 nucleotides are TGTGCCAGCTTTCCCGGACAGGGAGTGGGTACGAACACTGAAGCTTTCTTT.

This clonotype was counted a few times. The chain couples TRBV11-2 to TRBJ2-2; D perhaps matches TRBD1 (5 bases). Germline-derived CDR1 and CDR2 are SGHAT and FQNNGV. Trimming left V 5 bases short and J 6 bases short, with 13 bases between. The CDR3 spans 14 residues. The CDR3 region has the DNA TGTGCCAGCAGCCAGCAGGGTATGGCCGGGGAGCTGTTTTTT. This sequence encodes CASSQQGMAGELFF.

This clonotype was detected only a few times. The chain links TRBV5-1 to TRBJ2-7; D gene uncertain. The CDR3 totals 16 residues. Deletions cut 2 bases from V and 1 base from J, with 16 bases between. Per germline, CDR1 SGHRS and CDR2 YFSETQ. The CDR3 DNA reads as TGCGCCAGCAGCTTACTATATCGACTTGGGTCCTACGAGCAGTACTTC. The encoded protein is CASSLLYRLGSYEQYF.

Ten or more counts support this clonotype. V and J are TRBV4-2 and TRBJ2-2, with D perhaps TRBD1 (5 bases). The germline V gene has CDR1 LGHNA and CDR2 YNFKEQ. V was cut by 0 bases and J by 8 bases, with 10 bases left in between. The CDR3 has 14 amino acids. This chain's CDR3 is CASSQDRGSGELFF. DNA of the CDR3: TGTGCCAGCAGCCAAGATAGGGGATCAGGGGAGCTGTTTTTT.

In this sample, this clonotype turned up a few times. This chain links TRBV30 with TRBJ1-5, with D perhaps TRBD1 (5 bases). The V gene lost 4 bases and the J gene lost 4 bases, with 14 bases spanning the gap. The length of the CDR3 is 14 residues. Per the germline V gene, CDR1 is GTSNPN and CDR2 is SVGIG (reference sequence). The CDR3 DNA reads TGTGCCTGGACTCAACGGGACGGTAATCAGCCCCAGCATTTT. This translates into CAWTQRDGNQPQHF.